The subject of this entry is one T cell receptor beta chain. Germline V gene data show CDR1 as SGHTA and CDR2 as FQGNSA. The CDR3 sequence is 16 residues long. The ends were cut back, 1 base at V and 3 bases at J, with 16 bases in the middle. This sample was included in a study of shared clonotypes between healthy human individuals. Repertoires were generated with immunoSEQ multiplex PCR, while TCRdb's copy carries only in-frame clones and drops some. The table lists hundreds of thousands of clones, around 76% of them singletons, with 9.5% to 15% in the top ten. Adults of Caucasian background living in Nashville, Tennessee made up all donors.

Sequenced sample: PBMCs. The receptor was derived from a woman in her thirties or forties in good health. Some clones in this sample may be carry-over from other donors' samples. J is TRBJ2-7 and V is TRBV7-2, with D perhaps assigned TRBD1 or TRBD2 (5 bases each). The CDR3 DNA reads as TGTGCCAGCAGCTTAGTTGGGACCGGTATCCACTACGAGCAGTACTTC. Its translation is CASSLVGTGIHYEQYF. Based on the CDR3 plus reference TRBV7-2 and TRBJ2-7, the full variable domain is GAGVSQSPSNKVTEKGKDVELRCDPISGHTALYWYRQSLGQGLEFLIYFQGNSAPDKSGLPSDRFSAERTGGSVSTLTIQRTQQEDSAVYLCASSLVGTGIHYEQYFGPGTRLTVT.